Listed here are 27 T cell receptor beta chains from one sample, sequenced in a study of blood T cell repertoires in COVID-19. Clones were read by immunoSEQ multiplex PCR, and TCRdb kept only the in-frame ones, dropping some. This sample has about 160,000 clones; 87% occur once, and the top ten carry about 4.6%. The sequenced sample was peripheral blood. Every receptor here comes from a woman aged 60-75 years with active or convalescent COVID-19.

This clone was seen only a few times. V is TRBV7-8 and J is TRBJ2-2, with D possibly being TRBD1 (6 bases). The V and J ends lost 5 bases and 1 base respectively, with 14 bases between them. CDR3 length: 16 residues. CDR1 and CDR2 from the germline V gene are SGHVS and FQNEAQ. The CDR3 nucleotides read TGTGCCAGCAGCCGAGGTCTAGGGGGGAACACCGGGGAGCTGTTTTTT. Translating gives CASSRGLGGNTGELFF.

The chain employs TRBV4-1 and TRBJ1-2; 7 bases match TRBD1. The V gene end was trimmed by 0 bases and the J gene end by 1 base; junction bases not matched to a gene: 2. This CDR3 is 15 amino acids long. CDR1 and CDR2 (germline): MGHRA, YSYEKL. For the CDR3, the DNA is TGCGCCAGCAGCCAAGACAGGGGGATTAACTATGGCTACACCTTC. Protein sequence: CASSQDRGINYGYTF.

The chain recombines TRBV2 with TRBJ1-2; 9 bases align to TRBD1. In germline, CDR1 is SNHLY, CDR2 FYNNEI. V lost 7 bases, J lost 6 bases, and 6 bases stayed unmatched. The CDR3 totals 13 residues. CDR3 protein: CASTPDRGNGYTF. Here the CDR3 DNA reads TGTGCCAGCACCCCGGACAGGGGTAATGGCTACACCTTC.

In its sample, this clone was seen once. The J gene is TRBJ1-1, the V gene TRBV14; D ambiguous. Trimming removed 5 bases at V and 4 bases at J, with 8 bases between. The CDR3 runs 12 residues. CDR1 is SGHDN, CDR2 FVKESK, per germline. CDR3 in amino acids: CASSFRGTEAFF. CDR3 DNA: TGTGCCAGCAGCTTTCGGGGCACTGAAGCTTTCTTT.

The rearrangement links TRBV7-2 to TRBJ1-6; 7 nucleotides align to TRBD1. From germline, CDR1 is SGHTA and CDR2 FQGNSA. The CDR3 contains 14 residues. With V trimmed by 5 bases and J by 7 bases, 5 bases remained unmatched. The CDR3 nucleotides read TGTGCCAGCAGCACAGGGGTGGGGAATTCACCCCTCCACTTT. Its protein is CASSTGVGNSPLHF.

V usage is TRBV6-2 or TRBV6-3 and J usage is TRBJ1-1, with 9 bases lining up with TRBD1. Germline CDR1 reads MNHEY; CDR2 reads SVGEGT. After removal of 5 bases from V and 14 bases from J, the junction contained 15 bases not matched to a gene. The CDR3 is 14 residues long. The CDR3 DNA is TGTGCCAGCAGTAACGGACAGGGGCCCCTTAAGCGGTTCTTT. Residues: CASSNGQGPLKRFF.

J is TRBJ2-1 and V is TRBV6-2 or TRBV6-3, with 8 positions matching TRBD2. Per germline, CDR1 MNHEY and CDR2 SVGEGT. This CDR3 comprises 16 residues. The junction had 9 bases not matched to a gene; V was cut back by 2 bases and J by 6 bases. The CDR3 DNA reads TGTGCCAGCAGTTACGACGGGGGGGCCCTCCCCAATGAGCAGTTCTTC. Translating gives CASSYDGGALPNEQFF.

The gene calls are TRBV7-2 and TRBJ2-7, with a tentative D call TRBD2 (6 bases). Between the trimmed V and J ends, which lost 5 bases and 0 bases, there was a span of 14 bases. CDR3 length: 15 amino acids. Per germline, CDR1 SGHTA and CDR2 FQGNSA. The CDR3 sequence: CASSEGSGVSYEQYF. CDR3 in DNA: TGTGCCAGCAGCGAGGGTTCGGGGGTCTCCTACGAGCAGTACTTC.

The rearrangement links TRBV27 to TRBJ2-3, with 11 bases that match TRBD2. Germline V gene sequence: CDR1 MNHEY, CDR2 SMNVEV (reference sequence). There are 16 residues in the CDR3. J gave up 1 base and V 4 bases, and 4 bases lay outside the gene matches. CDR3 amino acids: CASSSLAGGGTDTQYF. DNA of the CDR3: TGTGCCAGCAGTTCCCTAGCGGGGGGAGGCACAGATACGCAGTATTTT.

The rearrangement joins TRBV6-5 to TRBJ1-1; D uncertain. Trimming stripped 4 bases from V and 5 bases from J, with 14 bases between. The CDR3 consists of 14 residues. Germline CDR1 is MNHEY and CDR2 is SVGAGI. The CDR3 protein is CASSSGGFWTEAFF. DNA of the CDR3: TGTGCCAGCAGTTCTGGAGGTTTTTGGACTGAAGCTTTCTTT.

Comments on this clone: One junction end disagrees with the germline gene, perhaps due to a read error. The sample holds other DNA sequences that translate to the same CDR3. The gene calls are TRBV10-2 and TRBJ2-2; TRBD1 might be the D (6 bases). Germline lookup yields CDR1 WSHSY and CDR2 SAAADI. This CDR3 has 14 amino acids. The CDR3 reads CASSEPGQTGELFF. For the CDR3, the DNA is TGCGCCAGCAGTGAGCCCGGACAGACCGGGGAGCTATTTTTT.

The chain uses TRBV19 and TRBJ1-5; 7 nucleotides align to TRBD1. Germline CDR1 LNHDA, CDR2 SQIVND (reference sequence). Trimming cost V 5 bases and J 0 bases; bases outside gene matches: 10. The CDR3 loop spans 17 amino acids. CDR3 sequence (DNA): TGTGCCAGTAGTCTCCAGACAGGGTTGGGTAGCAATCAGCCCCAGCATTTT. As protein: CASSLQTGLGSNQPQHF.

The rearrangement uses TRBV19 and TRBJ1-3; D gene ambiguous. From germline, CDR1 is LNHDA and CDR2 SQIVND (reference sequence). This CDR3 region has 14 residues. Trimming removed 7 bases from V and 1 base from J, with 11 bases in between. CDR3 in DNA: TGTGCCAGTAAAAATCGGGGTTCTGGAAACACCATATATTTT. It encodes CASKNRGSGNTIYF.

In this sample, this clone turned up a few times. This chain joins TRBV4-1 and TRBJ1-6; 7 bases fit TRBD1. Germline CDR1 MGHRA, CDR2 YSYEKL. This CDR3 has 19 residues. Losses at the gene ends were 0 bases for V and 6 bases for J; bases not matched to a gene: 14. CDR3 sequence (DNA): TGCGCCAGCAGCCAAGACGAGACAGGGTCCTATTACTCTAATTCACCCCTCCACTTT. Translated: CASSQDETGSYYSNSPLHF.

The chain is built from TRBV5-1 and TRBJ1-2, with 8 bases matching TRBD1. The CDR3 covers 15 residues. CDR1 is SGHRS, CDR2 YFSETQ, per germline. The V segment lost 3 bases and the J segment 8 bases; nucleotides outside the gene matches: 12. The CDR3, as DNA: TGCGCCAGCAGCTCCCTTGGCCAGGGGGCGTACGGCTACACCTTC. Amino acid sequence: CASSSLGQGAYGYTF. Drawing the rest from reference TRBV5-1 and TRBJ1-2, the complete variable domain is KAGVTQTPRYLIKTRGQQVTLSCSPISGHRSVSWYQQTPGQGLQFLFEYFSETQRNKGNFPGRFSGRQFSNSRSEMNVSTLELGDSALYLCASSSLGQGAYGYTFGSGTRLTVV.

This clone appeared a few times. The V call is TRBV4-1, the J call TRBJ1-1; TRBD1 aligns across 9 bases. CDR3 length: 16 residues. The germline V gene has CDR1 MGHRA and CDR2 YSYEKL. After removal of 2 bases from V and 5 bases from J, the junction contained 9 bases not matched to a gene. CDR3 coding DNA: TGCGCCAGCAGCCAATACGGGACAGGGACAGAGACTGAAGCTTTCTTT. Residues: CASSQYGTGTETEAFF.

The chain has TRBV7-2 and TRBJ1-2; 8 nucleotides match TRBD1. CDR1 is SGHTA and CDR2 is FQGNSA in the germline V gene. This CDR3 region has 16 residues. Trimming at V came to 3 bases and at J to 1 base, leaving 7 bases not matched to a gene. The CDR3, as DNA: TGTGCCAGCAGCTTCCAGGGACAGGAGCTTAACTATGGCTACACCTTC. This translates into CASSFQGQELNYGYTF.

This clone was found a few times. This rearrangement joins TRBV4-1 to TRBJ2-2; 7 nucleotides agree with TRBD1. Looked up from germline, CDR1 is MGHRA and CDR2 is YSYEKL. This CDR3 has 21 residues. J was trimmed by 6 bases and V by 0 bases; bases with no gene match: 22. The CDR3 bases are TGCGCCAGCAGCCAAGATACGATTCGTATTGGTGTGACAGGGAATGCCGGGGAGCTGTTTTTT. Amino acid sequence: CASSQDTIRIGVTGNAGELFF.

V usage is TRBV5-8 and J usage is TRBJ1-2, with unresolved D. Trimming removed 3 bases at V and 0 bases at J, with 9 bases between. The CDR3 has 14 amino acids. The germline gives CDR1 SGHTS, CDR2 YDEGEE. CDR3 sequence: CASSYLASNYGYTF. CDR3 nucleotide sequence: TGTGCCAGCAGCTATTTAGCCTCTAACTATGGCTACACCTTC.

The chain combines TRBV30 with TRBJ2-7, with 10 bases aligning to TRBD2. V lost 3 bases and J lost 5; bases outside the gene matches: 4. Germline V gene sequence: CDR1 GTSNPN, CDR2 SVGIG (reference sequence). The CDR3 consists of 13 residues. CDR3 in DNA: TGTGCCTGGAGATCTAGCGGGGGAAACGAGCAGTACTTC. Its translation is CAWRSSGGNEQYF.

J is TRBJ2-1 and V is TRBV4-3; 9 bases match TRBD2. V lost 4 bases and J lost 5; bases outside the gene matches: 18. This CDR3 contains 19 residues. Per germline, CDR1 LGHNA and CDR2 YSLEER. CDR3 DNA sequence: TGCGCCAGCAGCCTGTCCCACGCCTTTATCGCGGGGGGGCACAATGAGCAGTTCTTC. It encodes CASSLSHAFIAGGHNEQFF.

This clone came up once. The V and J genes are TRBV18 and TRBJ1-1; D ambiguous. Germline V gene lookup returns CDR1 KGHSH and CDR2 LQKENI. The germline V and J ends were trimmed by 3 bases and 1 base, with 9 bases remaining between them. The CDR3 totals 14 residues. The CDR3, as DNA: TGTGCCAGCTCACCGGGCACCCGGAACACTGAAGCTTTCTTT. Protein sequence: CASSPGTRNTEAFF.

The chain couples TRBV15 to TRBJ2-5; TRBD2 agrees at 12 bases. In germline, CDR1 is LNHNV, CDR2 YYDKDF (reference sequence). Losses at the gene ends were 1 base for V and 4 bases for J; bases not matched to a gene: 7. The CDR3 length is 17 residues. This CDR3 is CATSRARLAGEGETQYF. In DNA form, the CDR3 reads TGTGCCACCAGCAGAGCCAGACTAGCGGGGGAAGGAGAGACCCAGTACTTC.

V is TRBV5-1 and J is TRBJ1-1; D possibly corresponds to TRBD1 (6 bases). CDR1 is SGHRS, CDR2 YFSETQ, per germline. V lost 4 bases and J lost 1, with 14 bases in between. The CDR3 is made up of 15 amino acids. The CDR3, as DNA: TGCGCCAGCAGCCCATTTGGGACAACGAACACTGAAGCTTTCTTT. Its protein product is CASSPFGTTNTEAFF.

This clone was counted once. V is TRBV3-1 (or the pseudogene TRBV3-2) and J is TRBJ2-7; D perhaps matches TRBD2 (6 bases). Per the germline V gene, CDR1 is LGHDT and CDR2 is YNNKEL (reference sequence). The CDR3 runs 16 residues. The V end lost 0 bases, the J end lost 1 base, and 13 bases lay between the germline ends. The CDR3 protein is CASSQDSAGRSYEQYF. CDR3 bases: TGTGCCAGCAGCCAAGATTCGGCGGGGCGATCCTACGAGCAGTACTTC.

The chain combines TRBV27 with TRBJ2-7, with 10 bases aligning to TRBD1. CDR1 and CDR2 from the germline V gene are MNHEY and SMNVEV (reference sequence). The trim removed 4 bases at V and 7 bases at J, leaving 10 bases unmatched. CDR3 length: 15 residues. In nucleotides, the CDR3 is TGTGCCAGCAGTTCCAGGACAGGGGGGTCGGAAGAGCAGTACTTC. The encoded protein is CASSSRTGGSEEQYF.

The V gene is TRBV4-3, the J gene TRBJ2-2; D remains ambiguous. Germline V gives CDR1 LGHNA, CDR2 YSLEER. This CDR3 region has 16 residues. V dropped 0 bases and J dropped 7 bases, with 15 bases sitting between them. The CDR3 DNA is TGCGCCAGCAGCCAAGATCCCGCAGGCCGGATCGGGGAGCTGTTTTTT. Protein product: CASSQDPAGRIGELFF.